This T cell receptor (beta chain) stems from a study of Ad26.COV2.S vaccination and SARS-CoV-2 variants. Study details: Doses of Ad26.COV2.S were injected into muscle once or twice, 56 days apart.

Findings and caveats of the study: Reportedly, spike-specific CD8+ and CD4+ T cell responses achieved substantial breadth once vaccination had taken place. Measurement of non-spike TCR breadth gave similar results in vaccine and placebo recipients.

Described treatment: roughly 20 received Ad26.COV2.S at low or high dose, single or two shots; a few received placebo; per-sample allocation not given. Specimens were obtained on day 63 following the first vaccine or placebo injection. The germline CDR1 and CDR2 sequences are SGDLS and YYNGEE. J was trimmed by 6 bases and V by 4 bases; bases with no gene match: 3. The CDR3 covers 12 residues. Turning to this clone: What it recognizes is unknown.

Assay: immunoSEQ multiplex PCR; the TCRdb copy retains only in-frame clones and omits some. The data show more than 300,000 clones, with 70% to 90% seen just once and 2% to 2.5% held by the top ten. The material was peripheral blood, obtained in a trial of Ad26.COV2.S vaccine versus placebo. The receptor comes from a person between 18 and 65 years old who received the Ad26.COV2.S COVID-19 vaccine or a placebo. The rearrangement joins TRBV9 to TRBJ1-2, with 7 bases fitting TRBD1. CDR3: CASSKGGDGYTF. The CDR3 DNA is TGTGCCAGCAGCAAAGGGGGCGATGGCTACACCTTC.